The 18 T cell receptor beta chains below were found in one sample sequenced in a study of OX40 agonist ivuxolimab in advanced cancers. Assay: immunoSEQ multiplex PCR; the TCRdb copy retains only in-frame clones and omits some. The sample yields tens of thousands of clones, approximately 91% seen once. The sequencing used CD4+ or CD8+ T cells sorted from blood, collected in a trial of the OX40 agonist ivuxolimab. The origin of the receptors is an adult with an advanced solid tumor such as melanoma, head and neck, liver or kidney cancer.

The count of this clone is one. This chain uses TRBV19 with TRBJ2-1; tentatively, D is TRBD1 or TRBD2 (5 bases each). The CDR3 consists of 16 residues. Germline V gene data show CDR1 as LNHDA and CDR2 as SQIVND (reference sequence). Between the trimmed V and J ends, which lost 3 bases and 5 bases, there was a span of 17 bases. CDR3 in amino acids: CASSIHPGTFNNEQFF. As DNA, the CDR3 is TGTGCCAGTAGTATCCACCCCGGGACCTTTAACAATGAGCAGTTCTTC.

This rearrangement joins TRBV18 to TRBJ2-3; D is ambiguous. Germline-derived CDR1 and CDR2 are KGHSH and LQKENI. Trimming took off 4 bases at V and 6 bases at J, with 11 bases between the two ends. The CDR3 is 13 amino acids. CDR3 bases: TGTGCCAGCTCACGGCCGTCGTCCGATACGCAGTATTTT. Protein: CASSRPSSDTQYF.

This chain joins TRBV5-1 and TRBJ2-7; the D gene is possibly TRBD2 (7 bases). Trimming left V 1 base short and J 3 bases short, with 17 bases between. The germline gives CDR1 SGHRS, CDR2 YFSETQ. The CDR3 totals 16 residues. CDR3 amino acids: CASSLLGGEIGYEQYF. As DNA, the CDR3 is TGCGCCAGCAGCTTGTTAGGGGGGGAAATCGGCTACGAGCAGTACTTC.

The chain links TRBV12-2 to TRBJ2-7; the listed D gene, TRBD1, was not tested against the DNA. TRBV12-2 is a pseudogene segment. The CDR3 is 16 amino acids. Here the CDR3 reads CASRFNLRDRSYEQYF. The CDR3 DNA sequence: TGTGCAAGTCGCTTTAACCTCCGGGACAGATCCTACGAGCAGTACTTC.

V is TRBV5-6 and J is TRBJ2-7, with 7 bases aligning to TRBD2. In germline, CDR1 is SGHDT, CDR2 YYEEEE. This CDR3 contains 15 residues. V dropped 0 bases and J dropped 5; count of bases not matched to a gene: 8. In DNA form, the CDR3 reads TGTGCCAGCAGCTTGGCTAGCGGAGCTGGGCACGAGCAGTACTTC. Its translation is CASSLASGAGHEQYF.

The genes are TRBV4-2 and TRBJ1-1, with 10 bases that match TRBD1. The junction had 8 bases not matched to a gene; V was cut back by 4 bases and J by 0 bases. In germline, CDR1 is LGHNA, CDR2 YNFKEQ. CDR3 length equals 17 residues. The CDR3 sequence is CASSPHPGTGVNTEAFF. CDR3 in DNA: TGTGCCAGCAGCCCCCACCCCGGGACAGGGGTGAACACTGAAGCTTTCTTT.

The V and J genes are TRBV10-3 and TRBJ1-2; TRBD1 matches 8 bases. CDR1 is ENHRY, CDR2 SYGVKD, per germline. The CDR3 covers 14 residues. The V and J ends lost 5 bases and 0 bases, in that order; junction bases with no gene match: 2. CDR3 DNA sequence: TGTGCCATCAGTCGGGACAGGACTAACTATGGCTACACCTTC. This translates into CAISRDRTNYGYTF.

This clone was picked up one time. The chain recombines TRBV21-1 with TRBJ1-2; the table assigns TRBD1, which was not confirmed against the DNA. TRBV21-1 is listed as a pseudogene. The CDR3 contains 16 residues. CDR3 DNA sequence: TGTGCCAGCAGAAAGTTCCGGGACACGGATACTATGGCCTACACCTTC. Its translation is CASRKFRDTDTMAYTF.

V usage is TRBV11-2 and J usage is TRBJ2-1, with 14 positions matching TRBD2. The CDR3 loop spans 15 amino acids. Per the germline V gene, CDR1 is SGHAT and CDR2 is FQNNGV. V gave up 5 bases and J gave up 5 bases; unmatched junction bases: 2. The CDR3 loop is CASSGTSGRHNEQFF. Written as DNA, the CDR3 is TGTGCCAGCAGCGGGACTAGCGGGAGACACAATGAGCAGTTCTTC.

This chain joins TRBV6-1 and TRBJ1-2; D might be TRBD1 (5 bases). V dropped 2 bases and J dropped 5 bases, with 15 bases sitting between them. There are 15 residues in the CDR3. Per germline, CDR1 MNHNS and CDR2 SASEGT. CDR3 sequence reads: CASSESKGLGYGYTF. CDR3 nucleotide sequence: TGTGCCAGCAGTGAAAGTAAGGGGTTGGGGTATGGCTACACCTTC.

The chain is built from TRBV9 and TRBJ2-7, with 9 positions matching TRBD1. The V gene's germline CDR1 is SGDLS and CDR2 YYNGEE. Trimming took 4 bases from V and 3 from J; bases not matched to a gene: 8. This CDR3 has 15 residues. The CDR3 DNA follows: TGTGCCAGCAGCATTGGGACAGGGTATATCTACGAGCAGTACTTC. Amino acids: CASSIGTGYIYEQYF.

This clone has a handful of counts. The chain joins TRBV9 to TRBJ2-1; no firm D call. Germline V gene sequence: CDR1 SGDLS, CDR2 YYNGEE. The CDR3 consists of 14 residues. V was cut by 3 bases and J by 4 bases, with 11 bases left in between. The CDR3: CASSGPNRYNEQFF. The CDR3, as DNA: TGTGCCAGCAGCGGGCCCAATAGATACAATGAGCAGTTCTTC.

The chain recombines TRBV11-3 with TRBJ2-5; D is unresolved. Germline values: CDR1 SGHNT, CDR2 YENEEA. Trimming took off 1 base at V and 3 bases at J, with 9 bases between the two ends. The CDR3 sequence is 14 residues long. CDR3 in DNA: TGTGCCAGCAGCTTAGGGCCGACCAAAGAGACCCAGTACTTC. This codes for CASSLGPTKETQYF.

The chain has TRBV29-1 and TRBJ2-3, with 7 bases lining up with TRBD2. V lost 6 bases and J lost 3; bases outside the gene matches: 6. The CDR3 runs 13 residues. CDR1 and CDR2 from the germline V gene are SQVTM and ANQGSEA. This chain's CDR3 is CSVGGGMTDTQYF. The CDR3 region has the DNA TGCAGCGTGGGGGGGGGAATGACAGATACGCAGTATTTT.

The rearrangement uses TRBV2 and TRBJ2-3; TRBD1 agrees at 9 bases. Trimming cost V 4 bases and J 15 bases; bases outside gene matches: 11. The germline V gene has CDR1 SNHLY and CDR2 FYNNEI. The CDR3 covers 13 residues. The CDR3, as DNA: TGTGCCAGCAGTGGGCAACAGGGGGCTGGCAAATATTTT. It specifies CASSGQQGAGKYF.

V usage is TRBV6-5 and J usage is TRBJ1-1; D gene uncertain. CDR3 size: 13 residues. Deletions cut 5 bases from V and 5 bases from J, with 12 bases between. Looked up from germline, CDR1 is MNHEY and CDR2 is SVGAGI. CDR3 in amino acids: CASSSPWGTEAFF. DNA of the CDR3: TGTGCCAGCAGTAGTCCATGGGGTACTGAAGCTTTCTTT.

This clone has a handful of counts. The chain links TRBV18 to TRBJ1-2; possibly TRBD1 for D (5 bases). Looked up from germline, CDR1 is KGHSH and CDR2 is LQKENI. Trimming stripped 4 bases from V and 8 bases from J, with 14 bases between. CDR3 length equals 13 residues. As DNA, the CDR3 is TGTGCCAGCTCACATGCAAGACAGCAAGGCTACACCTTC. It encodes CASSHARQQGYTF.

V usage is TRBV7-9 and J usage is TRBJ2-5, with D possibly called TRBD1 or TRBD2 (5 bases each). The germline V gene has CDR1 SEHNR and CDR2 FQNEAQ (reference sequence). Trimming took 5 bases from V and 5 from J, leaving 15 bases between them. The CDR3 has 14 amino acids. The chain's CDR3 is CASSRTRGRETQYF. The CDR3 coding sequence is TGTGCCAGCAGCAGAACCCGGGGCAGGGAGACCCAGTACTTC.